A selection of T cell receptor beta chains follows, all from one sample in a study of T cell responses to AZD1222 COVID-19 vaccine. Clones were read by immunoSEQ multiplex PCR, and TCRdb kept only the in-frame ones, dropping some. The profile shows 57,000 or so clones, about three quarters of them singletons. The starting material was peripheral blood, obtained 28 days after the second AZD1222 dose. The receptors come from an adult who received the AZD1222 COVID-19 vaccine. The CDR3 runs from the conserved cysteine through the conserved F or W. The order of the fields is D gene, clone size, CDR3 length, J gene, V gene, CDR3 protein, CDR3 DNA. The D gene is left open where the match is weak. Part of the rows lack a size; the others show once, few, many or a class for expanded clones.

d_gene: .; abundance: .; len: 15; j_gene: TRBJ2-4; v_gene: TRBV7-2; CDR3aa: CASSLEVGGTNIQYF; CDR3nt: TGTGCCAGCAGCTTAGAAGTCGGAGGGACGAACATTCAGTACTTC
d_gene: .; abundance: .; len: 13; j_gene: TRBJ2-1; v_gene: TRBV18; CDR3aa: CASSPPPYNEQFF; CDR3nt: TGTGCCAGCTCACCACCGCCCTACAATGAGCAGTTCTTC
d_gene: .; abundance: .; len: 13; j_gene: TRBJ1-4; v_gene: TRBV30; CDR3aa: CAWTLQGQGKLFF; CDR3nt: TGTGCCTGGACACTTCAAGGGCAGGGAAAACTGTTTTTT
d_gene: TRBD2; abundance: .; len: 14; j_gene: TRBJ2-5; v_gene: TRBV7-2; CDR3aa: CASSARLAGETQYF; CDR3nt: TGTGCCAGCAGCGCGAGACTAGCCGGAGAGACCCAGTACTTC
d_gene: .; abundance: .; len: 15; j_gene: TRBJ1-6; v_gene: TRBV18; CDR3aa: CASSGGQRHNSPLHF; CDR3nt: TGTGCCAGCTCAGGAGGACAGAGGCATAATTCACCCCTCCACTTT
d_gene: .; abundance: .; len: 13; j_gene: TRBJ2-1; v_gene: TRBV13; CDR3aa: CASSLAGVHEQFF; CDR3nt: TGTGCCAGCAGCTTAGCGGGGGTGCATGAGCAGTTCTTC
d_gene: .; abundance: once; len: 14; j_gene: TRBJ2-7; v_gene: TRBV18; CDR3aa: CASSPPAATYEQYF; CDR3nt: TGTGCCAGCTCACCACCGGCCGCTACCTACGAGCAGTACTTC
d_gene: .; abundance: .; len: 14; j_gene: TRBJ2-6; v_gene: TRBV28; CDR3aa: CASSRRAGANVLTF; CDR3nt: TGTGCCAGCAGCCGACGAGCCGGGGCCAACGTCCTGACTTTC
d_gene: TRBD1; abundance: .; len: 14; j_gene: TRBJ1-1; v_gene: TRBV10-3; CDR3aa: CAISDGTAPTEAFF; CDR3nt: TGTGCCATCAGCGACGGGACAGCTCCCACTGAAGCTTTCTTT
d_gene: .; abundance: .; len: 14; j_gene: TRBJ2-7; v_gene: TRBV14; CDR3aa: CASSQVPSSYEQYF; CDR3nt: TGTGCCAGCAGCCAAGTTCCGAGCTCCTACGAGCAGTACTTC
d_gene: .; abundance: .; len: 14; j_gene: TRBJ1-6; v_gene: TRBV28; CDR3aa: CASSFYTRNSPLHF; CDR3nt: TGTGCCAGCAGTTTTTATACTAGGAATTCACCCCTCCACTTT